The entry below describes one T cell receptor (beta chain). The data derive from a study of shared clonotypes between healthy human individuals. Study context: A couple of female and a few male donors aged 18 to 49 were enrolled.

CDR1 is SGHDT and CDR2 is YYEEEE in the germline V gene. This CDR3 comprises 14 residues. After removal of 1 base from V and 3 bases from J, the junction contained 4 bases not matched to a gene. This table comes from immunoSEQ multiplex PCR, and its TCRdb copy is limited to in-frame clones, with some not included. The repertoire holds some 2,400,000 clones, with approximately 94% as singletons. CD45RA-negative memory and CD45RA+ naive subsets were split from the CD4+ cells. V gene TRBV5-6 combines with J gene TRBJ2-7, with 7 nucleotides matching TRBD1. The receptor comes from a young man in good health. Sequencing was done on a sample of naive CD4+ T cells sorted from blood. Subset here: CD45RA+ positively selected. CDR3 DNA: TGTGCCAGCAGCTTGACAGGGGCAATCTACGAGCAGTACTTC. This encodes CASSLTGAIYEQYF.